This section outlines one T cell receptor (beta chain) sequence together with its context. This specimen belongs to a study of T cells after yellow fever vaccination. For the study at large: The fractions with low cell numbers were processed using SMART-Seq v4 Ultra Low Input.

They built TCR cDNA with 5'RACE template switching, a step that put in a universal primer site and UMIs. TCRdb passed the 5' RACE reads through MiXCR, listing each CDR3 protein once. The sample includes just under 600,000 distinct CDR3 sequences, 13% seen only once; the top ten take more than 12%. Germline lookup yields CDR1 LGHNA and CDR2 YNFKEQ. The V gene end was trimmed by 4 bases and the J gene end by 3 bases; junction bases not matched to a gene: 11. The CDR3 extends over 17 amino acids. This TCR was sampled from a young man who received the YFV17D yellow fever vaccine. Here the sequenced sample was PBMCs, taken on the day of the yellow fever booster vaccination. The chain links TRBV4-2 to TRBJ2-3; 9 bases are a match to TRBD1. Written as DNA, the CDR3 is TGTGCCAGCAGCCCGGGACAGGGCGACACCGGGACAGATACGCAGTATTTT. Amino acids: CASSPGQGDTGTDTQYF.